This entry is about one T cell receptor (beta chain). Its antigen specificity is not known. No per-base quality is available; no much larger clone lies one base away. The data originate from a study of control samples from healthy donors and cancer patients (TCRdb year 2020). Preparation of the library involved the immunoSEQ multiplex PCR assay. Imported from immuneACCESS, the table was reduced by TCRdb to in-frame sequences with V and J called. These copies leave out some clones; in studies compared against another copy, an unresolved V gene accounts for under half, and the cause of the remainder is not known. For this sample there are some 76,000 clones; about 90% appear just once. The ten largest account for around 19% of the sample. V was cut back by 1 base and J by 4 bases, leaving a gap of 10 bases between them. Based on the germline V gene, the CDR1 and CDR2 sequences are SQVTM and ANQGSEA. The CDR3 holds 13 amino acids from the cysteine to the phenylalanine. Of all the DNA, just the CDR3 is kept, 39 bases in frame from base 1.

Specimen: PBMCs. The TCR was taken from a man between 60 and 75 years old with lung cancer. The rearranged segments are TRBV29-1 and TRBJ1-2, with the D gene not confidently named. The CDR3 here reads CSVEVPPAYGYTF. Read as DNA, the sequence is TGCAGCGTTGAAGTACCACCAGCCTATGGCTACACCTTC.